One sample yielded the 22 T cell receptor beta chains listed below, sequenced in a study of blood T cell repertoires in COVID-19. Generated by immunoSEQ multiplex PCR, the TCRdb table keeps only in-frame clones and is missing some. The sample gives 120,000 or so clones, about 83% of which show up once; 3.9% is in the top ten. Sequencing was carried out using PBMCs or T cells enriched from blood (not recorded which). The receptors here all came from a woman aged 30 to 39 who had recovered from COVID-19.

CDR3 sequence: CASSIARVSSGINEKLFF. DNA for the CDR3: TGTGCCAGTAGTATCGCCCGCGTTTCAAGCGGTATTAATGAAAAACTGTTTTTT. The V gene is TRBV19, the J gene TRBJ1-4, with unresolved D. CDR3 size: 18 residues. Germline CDR1 LNHDA, CDR2 SQIVND (reference sequence). V lost 3 bases, J lost 4 bases, and 21 bases lay in between.

About this clone itself: Other DNA sequences of this sample code for an identical CDR3. The rearrangement joins TRBV28 to TRBJ1-2; D not resolved. CDR3 length: 12 residues. CDR1 and CDR2 (germline): MDHEN, SYDVKM. V was pared by 2 bases and J by 3 bases, with 4 bases between. CDR3: CASSLGYYGYTF. CDR3 DNA: TGTGCCAGCAGTTTAGGCTACTATGGCTACACCTTC.

Here the CDR3 reads CAISKGQGTHEQYF. The CDR3 nucleotides are TGTGCCATCAGTAAGGGACAGGGGACCCACGAGCAGTACTTC. The rearrangement links TRBV10-3 to TRBJ2-7; 10 bases are a match to TRBD1. V trimming: 5 bases; J trimming: 5 bases; junction bases outside the gene matches: 6. Per the germline V gene, CDR1 is ENHRY and CDR2 is SYGVKD. The CDR3 loop spans 14 amino acids.

The chain combines TRBV28 with TRBJ2-1, with 7 positions matching TRBD1. J gave up 2 bases and V 2 bases, and 6 bases lay outside the gene matches. The CDR3 length is 16 residues. Germline assignment: CDR1 MDHEN and CDR2 SYDVKM. CDR3 sequence reads: CASSLPYGQAYNEQFF. The CDR3 coding sequence is TGTGCCAGCAGTTTACCCTACGGACAGGCCTACAATGAGCAGTTCTTC.

This clone was observed once. One end of the junction fails to match germline, which may point to a read error. The gene calls are TRBV11-2 and TRBJ2-5, with 7 bases matching TRBD1. Per the germline V gene, CDR1 is SGHAT and CDR2 is FQNNGV. This CDR3 has 12 amino acids. CDR3 protein: CASEGGEEIQYF. The CDR3 DNA is TGTGCCAGCGAAGGGGGCGAAGAGATCCAGTACTTC.

The rearrangement joins TRBV2 to TRBJ2-5; D ambiguous. Germline V lookup: CDR1 SNHLY, CDR2 FYNNEI. The CDR3 is made up of 15 amino acids. V lost 5 bases to trimming and J lost 0 bases, with 13 bases between them. In nucleotides, the CDR3 is TGTGCCAGCAGTCTCGACTCCCCTTACCAAGAGACCCAGTACTTC. This encodes CASSLDSPYQETQYF. The whole variable domain, filled in from reference TRBV2 and TRBJ2-5, reads EPEVTQTPSHQVTQMGQEVILRCVPISNHLYFYWYRQILGQKVEFLVSFYNNEISEKSEIFDDQFSVERPDGSNFTLKIRSTKLEDSAMYFCASSLDSPYQETQYFGPGTRLLVL.

This clone was detected a few times. With only one base between it and a far larger clone, this is likely a read error. Other DNA sequences within the sample encode an identical CDR3. As DNA, the CDR3 is TGTGCCCCGGCGGGGGGGGGCCGGGCCTATGGCTACACCTTC. Protein product: CAPAGGGRAYGYTF. J is TRBJ1-2 and V is TRBV28; maybe TRBD1 (6 bases). The V end lost 11 bases, the J end lost 4 bases, and 20 bases lay between the germline ends. Looked up from germline, CDR1 is MDHEN and CDR2 is SYDVKM. This CDR3 is built from 14 residues.

This clone has just a few counts. The chain couples TRBV9 to TRBJ2-7; TRBD1 is a possible D gene (6 bases). The CDR3 runs to 15 residues. The V gene lost 2 bases and the J gene lost 2 bases, with 14 bases spanning the gap. In germline, CDR1 is SGDLS, CDR2 YYNGEE. This chain's CDR3 is CASSVAATGTYEQYF. CDR3 nucleotides: TGTGCCAGCAGCGTCGCAGCCACAGGGACCTACGAGCAGTACTTC.

The chain combines TRBV5-6 with TRBJ2-2, with 12 bases fitting TRBD2. CDR3 size: 17 residues. V was clipped by 4 bases and J by 5 bases; unmatched bases: 9. CDR1 and CDR2 (germline): SGHDT, YYEEEE. The CDR3 DNA sequence: TGTGCCAGCAGCCCATGGACTAGCGGGATTGAGACCGGGGAGCTGTTTTTT. This encodes CASSPWTSGIETGELFF.

The chain carries TRBV10-3 and TRBJ1-5; possibly TRBD1 for D (5 bases). The CDR3 has 14 residues. Trimming cost V 8 bases and J 0 bases, with 11 bases left between them. The germline CDR1 and CDR2 sequences are ENHRY and SYGVKD. CDR3 bases: TGTGCCATCGGAGGGGTCCATAGCAATCAGCCCCAGCATTTT. Translating gives CAIGGVHSNQPQHF.

The chain combines TRBV20-1 with TRBJ2-1; 8 bases match TRBD2. The J segment lost 4 bases and the V segment lost 3 bases, leaving 8 bases of the junction unmatched. Germline V gives CDR1 DFQATT, CDR2 SNEGSKA (reference sequence). This CDR3 comprises 15 residues. CDR3 region: CSASQASGQYNEQFF. The CDR3 DNA follows: TGCAGTGCTAGTCAGGCTAGCGGGCAGTACAATGAGCAGTTCTTC.

The V call is TRBV19, the J call TRBJ2-7; no clear D gene. This CDR3 is 12 amino acids long. Germline V gene data show CDR1 as LNHDA and CDR2 as SQIVND (reference sequence). Deletions cut 5 bases from V and 4 bases from J, with 9 bases between. The CDR3 region is CASSANAYEQYF. CDR3 DNA sequence: TGTGCCAGTAGTGCGAACGCATACGAGCAGTACTTC.

This clone has just a few counts. This rearrangement joins TRBV5-1 to TRBJ2-4, with 7 bases identical to TRBD1. Germline V lookup: CDR1 SGHRS, CDR2 YFSETQ. The CDR3 has 15 amino acids. Unmatched junction bases numbered 6, after V lost 4 bases and J lost 2 bases. The CDR3 bases are TGCGCCAGCAGCCACTGGGACAGCTCCAAAAACATTCAGTACTTC. Translating gives CASSHWDSSKNIQYF.

The V gene is TRBV7-2, the J gene TRBJ1-1, with a tentative D call TRBD1 (6 bases). Germline V lookup: CDR1 SGHTA, CDR2 FQGNSA. The CDR3 has 15 amino acids. V dropped 0 bases and J dropped 5 bases, with 13 bases sitting between them. CDR3 sequence reads: CASSLAAGAGTEAFF. In nucleotides, the CDR3 is TGTGCCAGCAGCTTAGCGGCAGGGGCAGGGACTGAAGCTTTCTTT.

The chain has TRBV4-1 and TRBJ2-5, with TRBD2 matching 11 bases. Per germline, CDR1 MGHRA and CDR2 YSYEKL. V trimming: 1 base; J trimming: 3 bases; junction bases outside the gene matches: 4. This CDR3 has 16 residues. CDR3 sequence: CASSQGVAGGKETQYF. The CDR3 coding sequence is TGCGCCAGCAGCCAAGGGGTAGCGGGAGGGAAAGAGACCCAGTACTTC.

The chain carries TRBV2 and TRBJ1-5; D not certain. From germline, CDR1 is SNHLY and CDR2 FYNNEI. This CDR3 has 14 residues. Deletions cut 3 bases from V and 0 bases from J, with 6 bases between. The CDR3 protein is CASSDPYSNQPQHF. The CDR3, as DNA: TGTGCCAGCAGTGACCCTTATAGCAATCAGCCCCAGCATTTT.

Comments on this clone: One end of the junction is discordant with germline, which a read error may explain. The rearrangement joins TRBV20-1 to TRBJ1-2; weak D call: TRBD1 (5 bases). This CDR3 spans 10 amino acids. Germline CDR1 and CDR2: DFQATT and SNEGSKA (reference sequence). The CDR3 protein is CTLGREGTPF. The DNA of the CDR3 is TGCACGCTCGGGAGAGAGGGGACGCCCTTC.

V gene TRBV2 combines with J gene TRBJ2-1; D is uncertain. In germline, CDR1 is SNHLY, CDR2 FYNNEI. Trimming stripped 6 bases from V and 0 bases from J, with 6 bases between. CDR3 size: 13 residues. The CDR3 protein is CASRLSSYNEQFF. CDR3 coding DNA: TGTGCCAGCAGACTGAGCTCCTACAATGAGCAGTTCTTC. The variable domain in full, completed from reference TRBV2 and TRBJ2-1, reads EPEVTQTPSHQVTQMGQEVILRCVPISNHLYFYWYRQILGQKVEFLVSFYNNEISEKSEIFDDQFSVERPDGSNFTLKIRSTKLEDSAMYFCASRLSSYNEQFFGPGTRLTVL.

This chain uses TRBV28 with TRBJ2-2, with 7 positions matching TRBD2. J gave up 4 bases and V 6 bases, and 5 bases lay outside the gene matches. The CDR3 covers 14 residues. Germline CDR1 MDHEN, CDR2 SYDVKM. The CDR3 region is CASRGGGRTGELFF. The CDR3 coding sequence is TGTGCCAGCAGGGGGGGAGGGCGCACCGGGGAGCTGTTTTTT.

This chain's CDR3 is CASSQGPRKGSYEQYF. CDR3 nucleotides: TGCGCCAGCAGCCAAGGCCCGAGAAAGGGGTCCTACGAGCAGTACTTC. The chain links TRBV4-3 to TRBJ2-7, with TRBD1 as a possible D gene (5 bases). Trimming left V 1 base short and J 1 base short, with 14 bases between. In germline, CDR1 is LGHNA, CDR2 YSLEER. This CDR3 contains 16 residues.

The chain recombines TRBV11-3 with TRBJ2-5; D is undetermined. Trimming stripped 3 bases from V and 2 bases from J, with 7 bases between. The germline gives CDR1 SGHNT, CDR2 YENEEA. The CDR3 has 13 amino acids. Written as DNA, the CDR3 is TGTGCCAGCAGCTTGTACGGTCAAGAGACCCAGTACTTC. This codes for CASSLYGQETQYF. Looking up the rest from reference TRBV11-3 and TRBJ2-5 gives the full variable domain: EAGVVQSPRYKIIEKKQPVAFWCNPISGHNTLYWYLQNLGQGPELLIRYENEEAVDDSQLPKDRFSAERLKGVDSTLKIQPAELGDSAVYLCASSLYGQETQYFGPGTRLLVL.

The chain employs TRBV28 and TRBJ1-3; D gene ambiguous. The CDR3 is made up of 16 amino acids. Germline V CDR1 and CDR2: MDHEN, SYDVKM. Trimming removed 3 bases from V and 0 bases from J, with 12 bases in between. CDR3 amino acids: CASSLRRVHSGNTIYF. CDR3 nucleotide sequence: TGTGCCAGCAGTTTGCGGCGGGTGCACTCTGGAAACACCATATATTTT. The whole variable domain, remainder taken from reference TRBV28 and TRBJ1-3, is DVKVTQSSRYLVKRTGEKVFLECVQDMDHENMFWYRQDPGLGLRLIYFSYDVKMKEKGDIPEGYSVSREKKERFSLILESASTNQTSMYLCASSLRRVHSGNTIYFGEGSWLTVV.